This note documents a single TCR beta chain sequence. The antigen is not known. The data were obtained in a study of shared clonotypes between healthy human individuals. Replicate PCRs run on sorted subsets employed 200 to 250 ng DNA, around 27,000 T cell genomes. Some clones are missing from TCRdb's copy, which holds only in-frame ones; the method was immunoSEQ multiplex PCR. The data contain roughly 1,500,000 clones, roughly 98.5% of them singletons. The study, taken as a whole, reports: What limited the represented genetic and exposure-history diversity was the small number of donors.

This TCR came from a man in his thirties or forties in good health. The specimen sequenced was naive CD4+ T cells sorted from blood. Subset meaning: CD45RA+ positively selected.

CDR3: CASTPVAGQGASVTREQYF. The DNA of the CDR3 is TGTGCCAGCACCCCCGTCGCGGGACAGGGGGCGTCAGTAACGAGAGAGCAGTACTTC. The rearrangement uses TRBV28 and TRBJ2-7; 12 positions match TRBD1. CDR1 and CDR2 (germline): MDHEN, SYDVKM. The junction had 23 bases not matched to a gene; V was cut back by 7 bases and J by 7 bases. The CDR3 extends over 19 amino acids.